The 5 T cell receptor beta chains below were found in one sample sequenced in a study of blood T cell repertoires in COVID-19. Assay used: immunoSEQ multiplex PCR; TCRdb lists only in-frame clones, some missing. The sample lists roughly 15,000 clones, 84% occurring once. The sequenced sample consisted of peripheral blood. Receptors were obtained from a man aged 50-60 years with active COVID-19.

This clone was seen more than once but under ten times. V gene TRBV7-7 combines with J gene TRBJ2-1, with 7 bases matching TRBD2. The CDR3 is 15 amino acids. Trimming cost V 3 bases and J 4 bases; bases outside gene matches: 6. CDR1 is SSHAT and CDR2 is FNYEAQ in the germline V gene (reference sequence). CDR3 in DNA: TGTGCCAGCAGCTTGGCCCCTAGCGGATACAATGAGCAGTTCTTC. It yields the protein CASSLAPSGYNEQFF. Drawing the rest from reference TRBV7-7 and TRBJ2-1, the complete variable domain is GAGVSQSPRYKVTKRGQDVTLRCDPISSHATLYWYQQALGQGPEFLTYFNYEAQPDKSGLPSDRFSAERPEGSISTLTIQRTEQRDSAMYRCASSLAPSGYNEQFFGPGTRLTVL.

CDR3 nucleotide sequence: TGTGCCAGCAGCCAAGTATTCGGGATTGAGCAGTTCTTC. Encoded protein: CASSQVFGIEQFF. The chain joins TRBV14 to TRBJ2-1; TRBD2 might be the D (5 bases). This CDR3 has 13 residues. Deletions cut 1 base from V and 9 bases from J, with 10 bases between. Germline values: CDR1 SGHDN, CDR2 FVKESK.

This chain connects TRBV9 to TRBJ2-7; 10 bases are shared with TRBD1. Germline V CDR1 and CDR2: SGDLS, YYNGEE. The CDR3 consists of 15 residues. V was pared by 4 bases and J by 0 bases, with 4 bases of the junction left unmatched. The CDR3 DNA reads as TGTGCCAGCAGCTCCGGGACAGGGGTCTCCTACGAGCAGTACTTC. Its translation: CASSSGTGVSYEQYF.

This chain connects TRBV5-1 to TRBJ2-1, with TRBD2 matching over 8 bases. Unmatched junction bases numbered 9, after V lost 2 bases and J lost 8 bases. This CDR3 is 15 amino acids long. The germline gives CDR1 SGHRS, CDR2 YFSETQ. In DNA, the CDR3 is TGCGCCAGCAGCTTTGGGACTAGAGTCGTCGATGAGCAGTTCTTC. Its protein is CASSFGTRVVDEQFF.

In its sample, this clone was seen a few times. CDR3 residues: CASSPDYRGTQPQHF. For the CDR3, the DNA is TGTGCCAGCAGCCCGGACTATCGGGGAACTCAGCCCCAGCATTTT. J is TRBJ1-5 and V is TRBV7-8; no clear D gene. This CDR3 has 15 residues. The germline V gene has CDR1 SGHVS and CDR2 FQNEAQ. Trimming shortened V by 5 bases and J by 6 bases, and 17 bases separated the two germline ends.